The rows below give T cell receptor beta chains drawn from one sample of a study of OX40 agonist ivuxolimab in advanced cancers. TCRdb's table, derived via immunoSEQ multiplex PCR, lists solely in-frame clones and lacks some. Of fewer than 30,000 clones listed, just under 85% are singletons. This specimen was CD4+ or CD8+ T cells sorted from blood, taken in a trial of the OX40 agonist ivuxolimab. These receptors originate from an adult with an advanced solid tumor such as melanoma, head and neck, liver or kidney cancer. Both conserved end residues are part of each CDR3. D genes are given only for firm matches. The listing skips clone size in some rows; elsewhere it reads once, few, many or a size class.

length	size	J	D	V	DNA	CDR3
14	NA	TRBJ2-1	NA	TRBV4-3	TGCGCCAGCAGCTCAGATGGGAGCTACAATGAGCAGTTCTTC	CASSSDGSYNEQFF
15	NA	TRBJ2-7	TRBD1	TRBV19	TGTGCCAGTAGCCCCGGACAGGGTGGGTCGTTCGAGCAGTACTTC	CASSPGQGGSFEQYF
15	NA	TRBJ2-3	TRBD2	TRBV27	TGTGCCAGCAGTCGGGAGGGGCAGAGCACAGATACGCAGTATTTT	CASSREGQSTDTQYF
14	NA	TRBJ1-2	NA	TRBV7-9	TGTGCCAGCAGCTTTCCGAGAGGGGGGTATGGCTACACCTTC	CASSFPRGGYGYTF
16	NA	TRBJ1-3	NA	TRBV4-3	TGCGCCAGCAGCCAAGATCTTGCGAACTCTGGAAACACCATATATTTT	CASSQDLANSGNTIYF
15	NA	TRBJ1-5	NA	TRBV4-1	TGCGCCAGCAGCCCCGTAGTGGCAGCAGATCAGCCCCAGCATTTT	CASSPVVAADQPQHF
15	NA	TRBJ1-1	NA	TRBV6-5	TGTGCCAGCAGTTTGGGGATTACGGGTAAAACTGAAGCTTTCTTT	CASSLGITGKTEAFF
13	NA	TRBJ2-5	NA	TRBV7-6	TGTGCCAGCAGCTTAAGGTCCGTAGAGACCCAGTACTTC	CASSLRSVETQYF
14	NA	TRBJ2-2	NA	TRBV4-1	TGCGCCAGCAGCCAAGCGCCGCGTCTCCGGGAGCTGTTTTTT	CASSQAPRLRELFF
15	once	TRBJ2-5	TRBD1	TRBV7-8	TGTGCCAGCAGCCTCTTCGGACAGGAAGAAGAGACCCAGTACTTC	CASSLFGQEEETQYF
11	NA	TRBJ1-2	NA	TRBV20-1	TGCAGTGCTAGGAGGGCGTGGAGCTACACCTTC	CSARRAWSYTF
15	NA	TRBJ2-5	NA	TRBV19	TGTGCCAGTAGTATAAGTGATGTTCATCAAGAGACCCAGTACTTC	CASSISDVHQETQYF
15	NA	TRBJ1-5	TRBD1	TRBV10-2	TGCGCCAGCAGTGATGGGACAGGGGGCTTTCAGCCCCAGCATTTT	CASSDGTGGFQPQHF
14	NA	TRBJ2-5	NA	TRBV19	TGTGCCAGTAGTCCTCCGGGGCCACAAGAGACCCAGTACTTC	CASSPPGPQETQYF
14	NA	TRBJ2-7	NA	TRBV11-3	TGTGCCAGCAGCTTAGAACCTAGCTCCTACGAGCAGTACTTC	CASSLEPSSYEQYF
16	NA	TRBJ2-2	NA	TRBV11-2	TGTGCCAGCAGCCTCCCGGGGGAAGCGCACACCGGGGAGCTGTTTTTT	CASSLPGEAHTGELFF
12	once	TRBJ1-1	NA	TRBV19	TGTGCCAGTAGTGACTTCGGACCTGAAGCTTTCTTT	CASSDFGPEAFF
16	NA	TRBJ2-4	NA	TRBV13	TGTGCCAGCAGCCCCGTGCCCGAGGTGGCCAAAAACATTCAGTACTTC	CASSPVPEVAKNIQYF
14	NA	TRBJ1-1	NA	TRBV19	TGTGCCAGTACCCGGGCAGAGGTGTACACTGAAGCTTTCTTT	CASTRAEVYTEAFF
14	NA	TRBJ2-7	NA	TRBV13	TGTGCCACTGGGGTGAGTGGGCGCAGGTACGAGCAGTACTTC	CATGVSGRRYEQYF
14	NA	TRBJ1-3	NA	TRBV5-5	TGTGCCAGCAGCTTGGACACCGCTGGAAACACCATATATTTT	CASSLDTAGNTIYF
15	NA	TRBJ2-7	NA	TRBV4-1	TGCGCCAGCAGCCTAACACCCCTTTCGGCCCACGAGCAGTACTTC	CASSLTPLSAHEQYF
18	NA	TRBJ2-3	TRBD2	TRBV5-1	TGCGCCAGCAGCTTGGAGGCCTCAACCCGGGACTATGCACGGACGCAGTATTTT	CASSLEASTRDYARTQYF
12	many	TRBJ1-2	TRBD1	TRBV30	TGTGCCTGGAGTCTTCAGGGGGGCGGCTACACCTTC	CAWSLQGGGYTF
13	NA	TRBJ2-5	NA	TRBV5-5	TGTGCCAGCAGCTTGCTAGCGCTAGAGACCCAGTACTTC	CASSLLALETQYF
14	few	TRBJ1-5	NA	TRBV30	TGTGCCTGGAGTGTGGCAGGGCACAATCAGCCCCAGCATTTT	CAWSVAGHNQPQHF
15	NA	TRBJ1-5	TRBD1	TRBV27	TGTGCCAGCAGTCCCACGACCGTTAGGGGGCTGGCCCAGCATTTT	CASSPTTVRGLAQHF
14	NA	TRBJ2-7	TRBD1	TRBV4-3	TGCGCCAGCAGCCAAGCGGGACAGGATGGCGAGCAGTACTTC	CASSQAGQDGEQYF
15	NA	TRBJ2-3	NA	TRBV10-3	TGTGCCAAGCCCACCAAAGCGGAGTGCACAGATACGCAGTATTTT	CAKPTKAECTDTQYF